Following are 13 T cell receptor beta chains from one sample sequenced in a study of vaccination and CD4 T cells after COVID-19. Sequenced with the Oncomine TCR Beta short-read assay was DNA taken from cultured CD4+ T cells. TCRdb itself ran the PCR reads through MiXCR, one entry per CDR3 protein. The sample lists nearly 15,000 distinct CDR3 sequences; roughly 52% were seen once. Treatment described: roughly 11-day PBMC culture with coronavirus spike peptide pools or control peptides (ViraFEST assay). No antigens are known for them. The sequencing sample was made of CD4+ T cells from blood, cultured in vitro. All receptors come from a human donor who had recovered from COVID-19.

This chain connects TRBV28 to TRBJ2-7; D uncertain. CDR3 length equals 11 residues. CDR1 is MDHEN, CDR2 SYDVKM, per germline. Trimming pared 8 bases from V and 3 bases from J, leaving 8 bases between. CDR3 sequence reads: CASPFFYEQYF. Here the CDR3 DNA reads TGTGCCAGCCCGTTTTTCTACGAGCAGTACTTC.

The sample holds a few counts of this clonotype. The J gene is TRBJ1-1, the V gene TRBV6-5, with D possibly TRBD1 on 5 matching bases. V lost 2 bases and J 5 bases, leaving 12 bases between the germline ends. There are 14 residues in the CDR3. Germline-derived CDR1 and CDR2 are MNHEY and SVGAGI. CDR3: CASSYLGTGTEAFF. As DNA, the CDR3 is TGTGCCAGCAGTTACCTTGGGACGGGGACTGAAGCTTTCTTT.

This clonotype was observed a few times. The rearrangement uses TRBV20-1 and TRBJ2-7, with D perhaps matching TRBD1 or TRBD2 (5 bases each). The germline V and J ends were trimmed by 0 bases and 1 base, with 22 bases remaining between them. This CDR3 region has 18 residues. Germline values: CDR1 DFQATT, CDR2 SNEGSKA (reference sequence). Here the CDR3 reads CSARDWGRGQGLSYEQYF. The CDR3 coding sequence is TGCAGTGCTAGAGATTGGGGTAGAGGGCAGGGTCTTTCCTACGAGCAGTACTTC.

This clonotype is judged medium-sized. The CDR3 loop is CASSSGTAKLEAFF. In DNA form, the CDR3 reads TGTGCCAGCAGCTCTGGGACAGCGAAACTTGAAGCTTTCTTT. This sequence joins TRBV6-1 and TRBJ1-1, with 7 bases identical to TRBD1. CDR1 is MNHNS, CDR2 SASEGT, per germline. V was pared by 6 bases and J by 7 bases, with 11 bases of the junction left unmatched. There are 14 residues in the CDR3.

The chain recombines TRBV7-2 with TRBJ1-1; 7 bases fit TRBD1. The trim removed 5 bases at V and 2 bases at J, leaving 2 bases unmatched. The CDR3 runs to 13 residues. Germline-derived CDR1 and CDR2 are SGHTA and FQGNSA. Here the CDR3 DNA reads TGTGCCAGCAGCGGGGACAGAAACACTGAAGCTTTCTTT. Amino acid sequence: CASSGDRNTEAFF.

This clonotype was observed once. The chain carries TRBV28 and TRBJ2-1, with unresolved D. Per the germline V gene, CDR1 is MDHEN and CDR2 is SYDVKM. This CDR3 is 17 amino acids long. Trimming left V 8 bases short and J 9 bases short, with 29 bases between. CDR3 amino acids: CASPTVAPDGVVSEQFF. The CDR3 nucleotides are TGTGCCAGCCCTACGGTTGCTCCAGATGGCGTAGTTTCTGAGCAGTTCTTC. Supplemented by reference TRBV28 and TRBJ2-1, the full variable domain reads DVKVTQSSRYLVKRTGEKVFLECVQDMDHENMFWYRQDPGLGLRLIYFSYDVKMKEKGDIPEGYSVSREKKERFSLILESASTNQTSMYLCASPTVAPDGVVSEQFFGPGTRLTVL.

The chain combines TRBV2 with TRBJ1-1; 7 bases match TRBD1. This CDR3 is built from 14 residues. Germline CDR1 and CDR2: SNHLY and FYNNEI. V lost 5 bases, J lost 0 bases, and 3 bases stayed unmatched. CDR3 bases: TGTGCCAGCAGTTTGACAGGGTTGAACACTGAAGCTTTCTTT. This gives the protein CASSLTGLNTEAFF. The entire variable domain, with the rest obtained from reference TRBV2 and TRBJ1-1, is as follows: EPEVTQTPSHQVTQMGQEVILRCVPISNHLYFYWYRQILGQKVEFLVSFYNNEISEKSEIFDDQFSVERPDGSNFTLKIRSTKLEDSAMYFCASSLTGLNTEAFFGQGTRLTVV.

The rearrangement links TRBV20-1 to TRBJ1-2; D remains ambiguous. Trimming took off 3 bases at V and 1 base at J, with 12 bases between the two ends. The CDR3 runs 14 residues. Looked up from germline, CDR1 is DFQATT and CDR2 is SNEGSKA (reference sequence). CDR3 DNA: TGCAGTGCTAGCCGGGGTAATATTAACTATGGCTACACCTTC. This translates into CSASRGNINYGYTF.

The rearrangement links TRBV6-4 to TRBJ1-5; possible D gene TRBD1, 5 bases. Germline V gene sequence: CDR1 MRHNA, CDR2 SNTAGT. Trimming took off 4 bases at V and 5 bases at J, with 12 bases between the two ends. This CDR3 has 14 residues. Here the CDR3 DNA reads TGTGCCAGCAGTGCCCAGGGCTTCGATCAGCCCCAGCATTTT. Its translation is CASSAQGFDQPQHF.

This chain uses TRBV7-2 with TRBJ2-1; TRBD2 matches at 10 bases. The V and J ends lost 3 bases and 5 bases, in that order; junction bases with no gene match: 7. This CDR3 region has 16 residues. Per the germline V gene, CDR1 is SGHTA and CDR2 is FQGNSA. The CDR3 here is CASSLVSSGGHNEQFF. For the CDR3, the DNA is TGTGCCAGCAGCTTGGTGTCTAGCGGGGGCCACAATGAGCAGTTCTTC.

This chain links TRBV6-1 with TRBJ1-2; 9 bases map to TRBD1. Per the germline V gene, CDR1 is MNHNS and CDR2 is SASEGT. The CDR3 loop spans 15 amino acids. The trim removed 2 bases at V and 4 bases at J, leaving 5 bases unmatched. The CDR3 is CASSEFWGQGYGYTF. CDR3 sequence (DNA): TGTGCCAGCAGTGAATTCTGGGGACAGGGCTATGGCTACACCTTC.

The chain uses TRBV19 and TRBJ2-1, with D perhaps TRBD2 (5 bases). CDR3 size: 13 residues. Germline V gene data show CDR1 as LNHDA and CDR2 as SQIVND (reference sequence). The V and J ends lost 4 bases and 7 bases respectively, with 11 bases between them. The CDR3 DNA sequence: TGTGCCAGTAGTACCACTAGGCAGAATGAGCAGTTCTTC. It specifies CASSTTRQNEQFF.

This clonotype was seen a few times. V is TRBV20-1 and J is TRBJ1-5, with 7 nucleotides matching TRBD1. The germline V gene encodes CDR1 DFQATT and CDR2 SNEGSKA (reference sequence). Trimming took 8 bases from V and 0 from J; bases not matched to a gene: 7. The CDR3 length is 14 residues. CDR3 sequence: CSTGQAFSNQPQHF. In nucleotides, the CDR3 is TGCAGTACAGGACAGGCATTTAGCAATCAGCCCCAGCATTTT.